Below are 16 T cell receptor beta chains sequenced from a single sample in a study of CD8+CD57+ T cells in acquired aplastic anemia. Genomic DNA, the template, was used for profiling of the TCR beta VDJ and CDR3. TCRdb reprocessed the reads via MiXCR and lists one record per CDR3 protein. The sample includes roughly 150,000 distinct CDR3 sequences, around 40% seen only once; the top ten take approximately 1%. Sequencing was done on a sample of sorted CD4+, CD8+, or CD8+CD57+ T cells (not recorded which) from PBMCs. The source of these receptors is a human donor in good health.

The gene calls are TRBV9 and TRBJ2-4, with unresolved D. Germline V lookup: CDR1 SGDLS, CDR2 YYNGEE. V was trimmed by 3 bases and J by 0 bases, leaving 10 bases between them. The CDR3 covers 15 residues. The chain's CDR3 is CASSAPQLAKNIQYF. CDR3 nucleotide sequence: TGTGCCAGCAGCGCGCCACAGCTAGCCAAAAACATTCAGTACTTC.

Details on this clonotype: Its ends do not fully match the called genes, so a read error is possible. The V call is TRBV20-1, the J call TRBJ1-2; D is possibly TRBD1 (5 bases). The CDR3 totals 11 residues. CDR1 is DFQATT and CDR2 is SNEGSKA in the germline V gene (reference sequence). CDR3 sequence reads: CSARQSYGYTF. The CDR3 nucleotides are TGCAGTGCTCGACAGAGCTATGGGTACACCTTC.

V and J are TRBV29-1 and TRBJ2-1; D is uncertain. V lost 3 bases to trimming and J lost 4 bases, with 4 bases between them. This CDR3 region has 11 residues. Germline loops: CDR1 SQVTM, CDR2 ANQGSEA. CDR3 sequence: CSVESYNEQFF. CDR3 DNA sequence: TGCAGCGTTGAGAGTTACAATGAGCAGTTCTTC.

This clonotype was seen many times. CDR3 nucleotides: TGCAGCGCCGAGGGTCGTTTCACTGAAGCTTTCTTT. This sequence encodes CSAEGRFTEAFF. The chain recombines TRBV29-1 with TRBJ1-1; D is unclear. CDR3 length: 12 amino acids. V was trimmed by 7 bases and J by 4 bases, leaving 13 bases between them. Germline loops: CDR1 SQVTM, CDR2 ANQGSEA.

This clonotype was observed many times. The CDR3 sequence: CASSSGLNYGYTF. CDR3 sequence (DNA): TGTGCCAGCTCGTCAGGACTCAACTATGGCTACACCTTC. J is TRBJ1-2 and V is TRBV12-3 or TRBV12-4; no reliable D call. V lost 8 bases and J lost 2, with 12 bases in between. The CDR3 is 13 residues long.

The V and J genes are TRBV7-9 and TRBJ2-7, with no clear D. The CDR3 is 12 residues long. Germline V gene data show CDR1 as SEHNR and CDR2 as FQNEAQ (reference sequence). Trimming cost V 1 base and J 5 bases, with 6 bases left between them. The CDR3 loop reads CASSLEVNEQYF. The CDR3 nucleotides are TGTGCCAGCAGCTTAGAGGTCAACGAGCAGTACTTC.

This sequence joins TRBV5-1 and TRBJ2-7; 10 bases agree with TRBD1. The J segment lost 2 bases and the V segment lost 0 bases, leaving 2 bases of the junction unmatched. The CDR3 spans 15 residues. From germline, CDR1 is SGHRS and CDR2 YFSETQ. CDR3 nucleotide sequence: TGCGCCAGCAGCTTGGGGGGACAGGGGACCTACGAGCAGTACTTC. Protein product: CASSLGGQGTYEQYF.

The chain has TRBV19 and TRBJ2-7; D unresolved. CDR3 length: 13 residues. CDR1 is LNHDA, CDR2 SQIVND, per germline (reference sequence). V was pared by 3 bases and J by 3 bases, with 9 bases between. DNA for the CDR3: TGTGCCAGTAGTATTGAAGGGTTCTACGAGCAGTACTTC. Encoded protein: CASSIEGFYEQYF. The full variable domain, completed using reference TRBV19 and TRBJ2-7, is DGGITQSPKYLFRKEGQNVTLSCEQNLNHDAMYWYRQDPGQGLRLIYYSQIVNDFQKGDIAEGYSVSREKKESFPLTVTSAQKNPTAFYLCASSIEGFYEQYFGPGTRLTVT.

Ten or more counts support this clonotype. The chain joins TRBV29-1 to TRBJ1-1; D is unresolved. V was cut by 6 bases and J by 0 bases, with 11 bases left in between. The CDR3 has 13 residues. The germline gives CDR1 SQVTM, CDR2 ANQGSEA. CDR3 residues: CSVGVGVNTEAFF. CDR3 DNA sequence: TGCAGCGTCGGGGTTGGCGTGAACACTGAAGCTTTCTTT.

The chain recombines TRBV15 with TRBJ2-7; 7 bases are a match to TRBD2. Germline trimming cut 1 base from V and 1 base from J; bases unmatched to any gene: 1. The V gene's germline CDR1 is LNHNV and CDR2 YYDKDF (reference sequence). The CDR3 has 14 amino acids. The CDR3 spells CATSRGRGSYEQYF. CDR3 nucleotides: TGTGCCACCAGCAGAGGGCGGGGGTCCTACGAGCAGTACTTC.

This clonotype was seen many times. The J gene is TRBJ2-3, the V gene TRBV9; no reliable D call. CDR1 is SGDLS and CDR2 is YYNGEE in the germline V gene. V lost 1 base and J 9 bases, leaving 12 bases between the germline ends. The CDR3 has 13 residues. The CDR3 nucleotides are TGTGCCAGCAGCGTAACCTCAACGGGCACGCAGTATTTT. This gives the protein CASSVTSTGTQYF.

This clonotype was detected ten times or more. The chain combines TRBV20-1 with TRBJ2-7, with TRBD1 identical over 10 bases. This CDR3 contains 12 residues. V trimming: 6 bases; J trimming: 7 bases; junction bases outside the gene matches: 6. CDR1 is DFQATT and CDR2 is SNEGSKA in the germline V gene (reference sequence). The CDR3 sequence: CSAEDRGREQYF. The CDR3 DNA reads TGCAGTGCAGAAGACAGGGGGCGGGAGCAGTACTTC.

This clonotype showed up many times. The chain joins TRBV2 to TRBJ1-3; TRBD1 is a possible D gene (5 bases). V lost 6 bases and J 4 bases, leaving 16 bases between the germline ends. This CDR3 region has 15 residues. The germline gives CDR1 SNHLY, CDR2 FYNNEI. The CDR3 loop reads CASSREQGAGNTIYF. CDR3 bases: TGTGCCAGCAGCCGGGAGCAGGGTGCGGGAAACACCATATATTTT.

This clonotype has at least ten counts. V gene TRBV19 combines with J gene TRBJ2-7; weak D call: TRBD1 (6 bases). Germline lookup yields CDR1 LNHDA and CDR2 SQIVND (reference sequence). The ends were cut back, 3 bases at V and 4 bases at J, with 10 bases in the middle. This CDR3 contains 13 residues. CDR3 in amino acids: CASSIGGSYEQYF. Written as DNA, the CDR3 is TGTGCCAGTAGTATTGGGGGCTCGTACGAGCAGTACTTC.

The rearrangement uses TRBV24-1 and TRBJ2-5; no reliable D call. V was shortened by 3 bases and J by 1 base, with 8 bases between the two germline ends. CDR3 size: 14 residues. In germline, CDR1 is KGHDR, CDR2 SFDVKD. CDR3 loop: CATSDPAIQETQYF. The DNA of the CDR3 is TGTGCCACCAGTGATCCCGCGATCCAAGAGACCCAGTACTTC.

The V call is TRBV4-3, the J call TRBJ1-6; D uncertain. The CDR3 spans 15 residues. CDR1 is LGHNA and CDR2 is YSLEER in the germline V gene. V lost 0 bases and J 10 bases, leaving 13 bases between the germline ends. The CDR3: CASSQDRAADSPLHF. The CDR3 DNA sequence: TGCGCCAGCAGCCAAGATCGAGCTGCTGACTCACCCCTCCACTTT.